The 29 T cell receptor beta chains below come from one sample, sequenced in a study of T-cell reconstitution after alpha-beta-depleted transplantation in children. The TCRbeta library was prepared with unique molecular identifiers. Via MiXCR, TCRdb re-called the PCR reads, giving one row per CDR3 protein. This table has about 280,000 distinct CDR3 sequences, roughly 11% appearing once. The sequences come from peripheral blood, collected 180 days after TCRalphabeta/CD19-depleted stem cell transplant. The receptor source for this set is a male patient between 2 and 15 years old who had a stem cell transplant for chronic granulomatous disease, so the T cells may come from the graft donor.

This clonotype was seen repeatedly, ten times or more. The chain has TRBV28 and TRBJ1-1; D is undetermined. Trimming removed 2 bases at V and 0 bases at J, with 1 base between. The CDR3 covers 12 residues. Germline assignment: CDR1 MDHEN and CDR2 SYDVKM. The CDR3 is CASSLMNTEAFF. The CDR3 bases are TGTGCCAGCAGTTTAATGAACACTGAAGCTTTCTTT.

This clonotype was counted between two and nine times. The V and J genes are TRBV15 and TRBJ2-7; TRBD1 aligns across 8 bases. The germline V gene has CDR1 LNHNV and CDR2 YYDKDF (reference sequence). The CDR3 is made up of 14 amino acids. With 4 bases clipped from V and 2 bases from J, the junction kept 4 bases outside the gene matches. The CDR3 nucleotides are TGTGCCACCAGCAAAGGACAGGGCACCTACGAGCAGTACTTC. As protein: CATSKGQGTYEQYF.

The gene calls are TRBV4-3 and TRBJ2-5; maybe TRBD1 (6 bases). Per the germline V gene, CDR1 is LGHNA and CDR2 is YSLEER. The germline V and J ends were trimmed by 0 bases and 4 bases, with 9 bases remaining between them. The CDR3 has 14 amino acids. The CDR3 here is CASSQDRGRETQYF. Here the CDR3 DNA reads TGCGCCAGCAGCCAAGACAGGGGTCGAGAGACCCAGTACTTC.

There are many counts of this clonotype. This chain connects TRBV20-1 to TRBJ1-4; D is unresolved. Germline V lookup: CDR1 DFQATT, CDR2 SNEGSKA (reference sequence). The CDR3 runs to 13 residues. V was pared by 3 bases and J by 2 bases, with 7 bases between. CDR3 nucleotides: TGCAGTGCTAGGGGTATGACTAATGAAAAACTGTTTTTT. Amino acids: CSARGMTNEKLFF.

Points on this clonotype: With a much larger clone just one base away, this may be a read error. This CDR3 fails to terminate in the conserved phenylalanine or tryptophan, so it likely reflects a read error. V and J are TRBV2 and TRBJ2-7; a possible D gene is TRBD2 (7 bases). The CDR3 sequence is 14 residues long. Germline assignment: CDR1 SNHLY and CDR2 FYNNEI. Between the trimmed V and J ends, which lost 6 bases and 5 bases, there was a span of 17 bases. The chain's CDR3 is CASSGGGQMHEQYY. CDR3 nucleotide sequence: TGTGCCAGCAGCGGCGGGGGCCAGATGCACGAGCAGTACTAC.

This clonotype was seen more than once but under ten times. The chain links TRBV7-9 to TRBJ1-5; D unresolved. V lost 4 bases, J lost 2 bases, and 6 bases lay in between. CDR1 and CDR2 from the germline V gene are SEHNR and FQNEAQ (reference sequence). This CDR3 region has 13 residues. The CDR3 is CASSSNGNQPQHF. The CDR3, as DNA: TGTGCCAGCAGCTCAAATGGCAATCAGCCCCAGCATTTT. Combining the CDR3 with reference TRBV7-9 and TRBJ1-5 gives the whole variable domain DTGVSQNPRHKITKRGQNVTFRCDPISEHNRLYWYRQTLGQGPEFLTYFQNEAQLEKSRLLSDRFSAERPKGSFSTLEIQRTEQGDSAMYLCASSSNGNQPQHFGDGTRLSIL.

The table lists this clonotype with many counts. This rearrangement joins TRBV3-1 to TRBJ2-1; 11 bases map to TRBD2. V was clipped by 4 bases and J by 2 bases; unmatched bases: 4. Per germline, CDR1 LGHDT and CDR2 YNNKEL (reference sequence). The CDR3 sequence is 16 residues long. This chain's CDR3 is CASSLAGGTAYNEQFF. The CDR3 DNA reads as TGTGCCAGCAGCCTAGCGGGAGGGACTGCCTACAATGAGCAGTTCTTC.

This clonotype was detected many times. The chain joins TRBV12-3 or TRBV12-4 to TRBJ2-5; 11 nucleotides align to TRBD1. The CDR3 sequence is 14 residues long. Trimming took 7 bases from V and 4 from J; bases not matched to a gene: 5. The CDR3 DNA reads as TGTGCCAGCACGAGGGACAGGGGGGGAGAGACCCAGTACTTC. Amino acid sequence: CASTRDRGGETQYF.

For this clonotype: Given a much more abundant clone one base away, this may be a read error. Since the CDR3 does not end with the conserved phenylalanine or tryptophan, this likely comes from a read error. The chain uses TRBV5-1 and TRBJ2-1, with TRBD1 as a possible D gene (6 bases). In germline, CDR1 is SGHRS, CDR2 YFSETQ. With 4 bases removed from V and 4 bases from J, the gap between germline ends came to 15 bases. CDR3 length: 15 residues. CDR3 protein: CASSELPGEYNEQFS. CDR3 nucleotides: TGCGCCAGCAGCGAGCTCCCAGGGGAGTACAATGAGCAGTTCTCC.

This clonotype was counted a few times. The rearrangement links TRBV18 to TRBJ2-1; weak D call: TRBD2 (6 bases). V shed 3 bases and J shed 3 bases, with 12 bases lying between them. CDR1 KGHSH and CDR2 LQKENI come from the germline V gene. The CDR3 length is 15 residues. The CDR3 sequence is CASSPSNGGYNEQFF. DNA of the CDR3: TGTGCCAGCTCACCGTCCAACGGGGGCTACAATGAGCAGTTCTTC.

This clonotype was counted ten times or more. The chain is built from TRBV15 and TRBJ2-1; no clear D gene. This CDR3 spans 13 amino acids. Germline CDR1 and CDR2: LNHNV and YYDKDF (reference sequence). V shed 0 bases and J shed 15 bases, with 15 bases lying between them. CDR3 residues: CATSRDWGPPLFF. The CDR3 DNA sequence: TGTGCCACCAGCAGAGATTGGGGTCCCCCGCTGTTCTTC.

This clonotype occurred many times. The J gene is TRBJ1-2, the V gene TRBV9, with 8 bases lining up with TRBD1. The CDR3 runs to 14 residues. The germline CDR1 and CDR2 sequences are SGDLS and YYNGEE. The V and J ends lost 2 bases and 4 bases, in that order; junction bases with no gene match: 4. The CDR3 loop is CASSVGQGLYGYTF. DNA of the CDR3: TGTGCCAGCAGCGTCGGACAGGGACTCTATGGCTACACCTTC.

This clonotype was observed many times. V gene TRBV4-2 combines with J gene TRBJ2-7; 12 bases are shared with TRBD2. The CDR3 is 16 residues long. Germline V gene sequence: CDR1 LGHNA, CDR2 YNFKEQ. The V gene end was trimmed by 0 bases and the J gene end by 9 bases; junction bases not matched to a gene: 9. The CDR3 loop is CASSQEPRLAGEVQYF. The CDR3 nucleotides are TGTGCCAGCAGCCAAGAACCGCGACTAGCGGGAGAAGTGCAGTACTTC.

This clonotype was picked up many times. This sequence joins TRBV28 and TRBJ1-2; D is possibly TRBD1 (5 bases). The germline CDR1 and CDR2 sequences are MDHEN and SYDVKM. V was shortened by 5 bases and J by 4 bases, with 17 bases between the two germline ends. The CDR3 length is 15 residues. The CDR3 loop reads CASSTQGAGAYGYTF. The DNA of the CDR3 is TGTGCCAGCAGTACCCAAGGCGCCGGGGCCTATGGCTACACCTTC.

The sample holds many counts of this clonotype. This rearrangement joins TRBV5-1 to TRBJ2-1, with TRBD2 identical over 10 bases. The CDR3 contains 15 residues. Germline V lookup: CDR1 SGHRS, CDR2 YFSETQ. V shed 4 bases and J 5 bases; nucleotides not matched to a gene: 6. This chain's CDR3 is CASSPGTSANNEQFF. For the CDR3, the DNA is TGCGCCAGCAGCCCCGGGACTAGCGCAAACAATGAGCAGTTCTTC.

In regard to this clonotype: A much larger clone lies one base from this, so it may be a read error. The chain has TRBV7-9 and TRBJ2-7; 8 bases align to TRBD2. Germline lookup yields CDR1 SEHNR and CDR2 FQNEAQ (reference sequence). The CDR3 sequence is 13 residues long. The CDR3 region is CASSLADGRAQSF. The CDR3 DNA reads TGTGCCAGCAGCTTAGCGGACGGGAGGGCCCAGTCCTTC.

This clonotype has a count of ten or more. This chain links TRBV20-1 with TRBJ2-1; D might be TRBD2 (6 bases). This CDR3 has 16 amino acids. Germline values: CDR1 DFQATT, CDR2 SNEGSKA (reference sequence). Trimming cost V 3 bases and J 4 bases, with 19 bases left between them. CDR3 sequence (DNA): TGCAGTGCTAGGAAATCAAGCGGGCACCTTTACAATGAGCAGTTCTTC. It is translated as CSARKSSGHLYNEQFF.

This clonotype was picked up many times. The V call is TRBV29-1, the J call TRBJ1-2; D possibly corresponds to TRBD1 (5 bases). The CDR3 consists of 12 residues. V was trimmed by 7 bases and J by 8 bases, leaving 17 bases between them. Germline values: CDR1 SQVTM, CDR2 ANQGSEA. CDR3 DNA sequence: TGCAGCGCCCCAGGAAGGGAGGGGGGCTACACCTTC. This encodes CSAPGREGGYTF.

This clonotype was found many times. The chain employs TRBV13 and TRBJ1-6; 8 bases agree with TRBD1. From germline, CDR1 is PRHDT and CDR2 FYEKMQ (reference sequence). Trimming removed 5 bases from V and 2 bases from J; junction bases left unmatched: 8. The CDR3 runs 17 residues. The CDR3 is CASSGQDRAPYNSPLHF. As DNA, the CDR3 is TGTGCCAGCAGCGGCCAGGACAGGGCCCCCTATAATTCACCCCTCCACTTT.

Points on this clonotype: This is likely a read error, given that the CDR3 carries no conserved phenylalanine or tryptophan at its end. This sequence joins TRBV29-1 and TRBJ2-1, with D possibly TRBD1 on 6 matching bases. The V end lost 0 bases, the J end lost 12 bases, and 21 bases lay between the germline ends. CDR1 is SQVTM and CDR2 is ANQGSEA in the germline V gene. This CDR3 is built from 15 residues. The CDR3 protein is CSVEENPGAAIGQFL. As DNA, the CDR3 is TGCAGCGTTGAAGAGAACCCAGGGGCCGCTATTGGGCAGTTCTTA.

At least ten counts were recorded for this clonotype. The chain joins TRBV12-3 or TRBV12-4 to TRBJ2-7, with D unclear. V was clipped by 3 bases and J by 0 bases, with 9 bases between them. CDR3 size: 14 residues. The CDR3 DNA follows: TGTGCCAGCAGTTTTCGAATACTCTCCTACGAGCAGTACTTC. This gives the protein CASSFRILSYEQYF.

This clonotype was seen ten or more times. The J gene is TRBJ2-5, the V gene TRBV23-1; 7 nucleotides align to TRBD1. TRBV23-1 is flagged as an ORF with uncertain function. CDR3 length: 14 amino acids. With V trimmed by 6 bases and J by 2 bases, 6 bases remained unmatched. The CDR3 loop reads CASSVQGKQETQYF. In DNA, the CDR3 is TGCGCCAGCAGCGTACAGGGGAAACAAGAGACCCAGTACTTC.

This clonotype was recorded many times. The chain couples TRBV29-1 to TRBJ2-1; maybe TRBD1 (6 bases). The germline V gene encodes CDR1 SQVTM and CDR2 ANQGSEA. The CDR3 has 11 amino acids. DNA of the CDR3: TGCAGAGGACAGTTTTACAATGAGCAGTTCTTC. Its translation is CRGQFYNEQFF.

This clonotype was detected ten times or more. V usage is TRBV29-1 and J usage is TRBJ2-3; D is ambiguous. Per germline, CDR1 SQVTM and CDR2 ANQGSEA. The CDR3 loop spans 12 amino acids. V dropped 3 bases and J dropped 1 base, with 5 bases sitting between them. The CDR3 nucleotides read TGCAGCGTTGAGTGGGGCACAGATACGCAGTATTTT. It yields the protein CSVEWGTDTQYF.

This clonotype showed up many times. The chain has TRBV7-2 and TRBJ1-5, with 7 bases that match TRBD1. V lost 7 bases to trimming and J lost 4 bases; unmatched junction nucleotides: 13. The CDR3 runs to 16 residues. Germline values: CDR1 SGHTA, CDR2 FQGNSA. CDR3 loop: CASTSTGKKGNQPQHF. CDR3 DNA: TGTGCCAGCACCTCGACAGGGAAGAAGGGGAATCAGCCCCAGCATTTT.

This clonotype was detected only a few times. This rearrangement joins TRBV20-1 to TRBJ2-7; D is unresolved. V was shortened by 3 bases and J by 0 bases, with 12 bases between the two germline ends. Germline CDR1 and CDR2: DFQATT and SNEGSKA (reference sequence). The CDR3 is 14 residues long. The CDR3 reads CSARGSESSYEQYF. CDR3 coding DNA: TGCAGTGCTAGGGGATCTGAGAGCTCCTACGAGCAGTACTTC.

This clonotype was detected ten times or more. CDR3 amino acids: CASSLPLSGRPSYNEQFF. CDR3 coding DNA: TGTGCCAGCAGCCTACCACTCAGCGGGCGGCCCTCCTACAATGAGCAGTTCTTC. J is TRBJ2-1 and V is TRBV7-6; a possible D gene is TRBD2 (6 bases). V gave up 5 bases and J gave up 0 bases, with 20 bases separating them. This CDR3 is 18 amino acids long. Germline V lookup: CDR1 SGHVS, CDR2 FNYEAQ.

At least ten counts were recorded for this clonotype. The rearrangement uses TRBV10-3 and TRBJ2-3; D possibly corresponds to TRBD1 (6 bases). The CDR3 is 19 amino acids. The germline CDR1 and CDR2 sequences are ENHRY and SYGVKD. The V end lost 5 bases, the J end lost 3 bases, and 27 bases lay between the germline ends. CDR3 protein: CAISPASVRGRPATDTQYF. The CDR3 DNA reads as TGTGCCATCAGTCCCGCCTCCGTTAGGGGGAGACCGGCTACAGATACGCAGTATTTT.

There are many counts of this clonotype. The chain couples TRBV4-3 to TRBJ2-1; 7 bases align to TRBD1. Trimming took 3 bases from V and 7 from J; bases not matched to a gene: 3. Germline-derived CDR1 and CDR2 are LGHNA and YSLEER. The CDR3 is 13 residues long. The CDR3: CASSQIQGNEQFF. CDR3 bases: TGCGCCAGCAGCCAGATACAGGGGAATGAGCAGTTCTTC.